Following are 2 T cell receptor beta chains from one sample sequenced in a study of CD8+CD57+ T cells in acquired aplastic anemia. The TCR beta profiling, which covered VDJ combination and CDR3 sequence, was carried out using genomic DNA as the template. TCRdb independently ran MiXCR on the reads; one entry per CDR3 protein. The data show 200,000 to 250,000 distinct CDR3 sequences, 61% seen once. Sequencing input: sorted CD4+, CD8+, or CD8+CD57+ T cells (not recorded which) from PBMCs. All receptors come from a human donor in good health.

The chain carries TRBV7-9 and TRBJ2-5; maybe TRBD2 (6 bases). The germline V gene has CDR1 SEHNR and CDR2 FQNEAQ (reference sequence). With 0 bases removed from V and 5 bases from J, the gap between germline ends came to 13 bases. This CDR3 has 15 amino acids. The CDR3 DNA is TGTGCCAGCAGCTTAGCGGTAGGGGAGGCTGAGACCCAGTACTTC. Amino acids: CASSLAVGEAETQYF. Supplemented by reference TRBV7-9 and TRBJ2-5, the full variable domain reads DTGVSQNPRHKITKRGQNVTFRCDPISEHNRLYWYRQTLGQGPEFLTYFQNEAQLEKSRLLSDRFSAERPKGSFSTLEIQRTEQGDSAMYLCASSLAVGEAETQYFGPGTRLLVL.

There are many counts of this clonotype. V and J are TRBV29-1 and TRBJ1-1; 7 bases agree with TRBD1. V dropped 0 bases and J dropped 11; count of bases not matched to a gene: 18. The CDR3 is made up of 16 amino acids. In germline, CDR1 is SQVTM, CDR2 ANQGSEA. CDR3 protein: CSVEDPGGGGWNPAFF. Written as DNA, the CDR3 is TGCAGCGTTGAAGATCCGGGGGGAGGGGGCTGGAATCCGGCTTTCTTT.